The 8 T cell receptor beta chains given below trace back to one sample, sequenced in a study of T cells in Graves' hyperthyroidism and ophthalmopathy. Amplification of TCR beta CDR3 regions was performed using RNA transcripts as template. Initially, a first-round RT-PCR of the TCR CDR3 employed the HTBI primer set. A single record per CDR3 protein comes from TCRdb applying MiXCR to the multiplex PCR reads. The sample shows 490,000 or so distinct CDR3 sequences, approximately 23% of them seen only once. Material: blood. The source of these receptors is a woman aged 70-85 years with Graves' ophthalmopathy.

This clonotype was observed many times. The chain is built from TRBV2 and TRBJ2-3, with D maybe TRBD1 (6 bases). Trimming left V 5 bases short and J 1 base short, with 13 bases between. The germline gives CDR1 SNHLY, CDR2 FYNNEI. This CDR3 is 15 amino acids long. In DNA, the CDR3 is TGTGCCAGCAGTCCAGGGGTGGGAGGCACAGATACGCAGTATTTT. Protein product: CASSPGVGGTDTQYF.

This chain uses TRBV19 with TRBJ1-1; the match to TRBD1 covers 7 bases. Germline V gene sequence: CDR1 LNHDA, CDR2 SQIVND (reference sequence). The CDR3 length is 14 residues. Trimming cost V 3 bases and J 4 bases; bases outside gene matches: 5. CDR3 amino acids: CASSIHQGGTEAFF. CDR3 in DNA: TGTGCCAGTAGTATCCACCAGGGGGGCACTGAAGCTTTCTTT.

This chain links TRBV7-2 with TRBJ2-1, with TRBD1 matching over 8 bases. V trimming: 3 bases; J trimming: 4 bases; junction bases outside the gene matches: 5. CDR1 SGHTA and CDR2 FQGNSA come from the germline V gene. The CDR3 loop spans 15 amino acids. Written as DNA, the CDR3 is TGTGCCAGCAGCTTCAGACAGGGGACATACAATGAGCAGTTCTTC. Translating it yields CASSFRQGTYNEQFF.

This clonotype was counted only a few times. V is TRBV20-1 and J is TRBJ1-5; TRBD1 matches 9 bases. From germline, CDR1 is DFQATT and CDR2 SNEGSKA (reference sequence). The CDR3 runs 14 residues. J was trimmed by 5 bases and V by 6 bases; bases with no gene match: 8. This chain's CDR3 is CSARTGAIDQPQHF. DNA for the CDR3: TGCAGTGCCCGGACAGGGGCCATCGATCAGCCCCAGCATTTT.

The rearrangement links TRBV30 to TRBJ1-2; TRBD1 agrees at 10 bases. CDR3 length equals 16 residues. V lost 4 bases and J lost 0; bases outside the gene matches: 8. Germline V gives CDR1 GTSNPN, CDR2 SVGIG (reference sequence). As DNA, the CDR3 is TGTGCCTGGACGAGGACAGGGGGTCTGGCTAACTATGGCTACACCTTC. Its protein product is CAWTRTGGLANYGYTF.

The chain couples TRBV6-2 or TRBV6-3 to TRBJ2-3; D is perhaps TRBD1 (5 bases). CDR3 length: 15 amino acids. V was clipped by 2 bases and J by 0 bases, with 9 bases between them. Germline V gene data show CDR1 as MNHEY and CDR2 as SVGEGT. CDR3 coding DNA: TGTGCCAGCAGTTACGTGGCAGGGAGCACAGATACGCAGTATTTT. Protein product: CASSYVAGSTDTQYF.

This clonotype was recorded many times. The chain has TRBV5-5 and TRBJ2-3; possibly TRBD1 or TRBD2 for D (5 bases each). Germline V gene data show CDR1 as SGHKS and CDR2 as YYEKEE (reference sequence). This CDR3 has 17 residues. V shed 4 bases and J shed 0 bases, with 18 bases lying between them. The CDR3 protein is CASSPDPGRTSTDTQYF. CDR3 in DNA: TGTGCCAGCAGCCCGGACCCGGGACGGACTAGCACAGATACGCAGTATTTT.

This clonotype was counted only a few times. J is TRBJ2-3 and V is TRBV29-1; TRBD2 agrees at 12 bases. The CDR3 has 17 amino acids. The germline CDR1 and CDR2 sequences are SQVTM and ANQGSEA. With 4 bases clipped from V and 0 bases from J, the junction kept 8 bases outside the gene matches. Written as DNA, the CDR3 is TGCAGCGTTGTGACCCCCGGGACTAGCGGGAGCACAGATACGCAGTATTTT. Residues: CSVVTPGTSGSTDTQYF.